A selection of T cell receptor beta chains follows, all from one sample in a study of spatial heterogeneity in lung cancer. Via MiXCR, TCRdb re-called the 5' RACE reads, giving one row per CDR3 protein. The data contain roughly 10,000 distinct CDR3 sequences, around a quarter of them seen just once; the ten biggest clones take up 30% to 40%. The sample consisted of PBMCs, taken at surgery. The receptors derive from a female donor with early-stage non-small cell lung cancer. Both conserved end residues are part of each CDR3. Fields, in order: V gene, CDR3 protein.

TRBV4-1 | CASSPMGEGDTEAFF
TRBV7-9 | CAGERTQYF
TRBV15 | CATSRDQASDTQYF
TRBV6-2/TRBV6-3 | CASSTLSRTGLNTEAFF
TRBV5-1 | CASSLVPGELFF
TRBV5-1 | CASSPTGEPPETQYF
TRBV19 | CASSISRLAGTDTQYF
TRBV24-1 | CATSAGGPGQPQHF
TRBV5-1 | CASSLEPQGQPYEQYF
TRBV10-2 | CASNSPGQGNYGYTF
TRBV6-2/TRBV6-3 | CASGRGRAGEKNEQFF
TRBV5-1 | CASSMGPRADVGEQFF
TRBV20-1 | CSASQTSDIQYF
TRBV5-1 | CASNVQGQGPDTQYF
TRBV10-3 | CAIRDRDGSTDTQYF
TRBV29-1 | CSVGTSGSFYEQFF
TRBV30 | CAWGVGTDTQYF
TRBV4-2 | CASSQELAGEPYEQYF
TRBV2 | CASSPGQGDTGELFF
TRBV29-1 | CSVAEAQTSGREETQYF
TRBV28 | CASSSTGTPSNEQFF
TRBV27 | CASSSPTVGDTQYF
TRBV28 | CASSFDNGRGQYF
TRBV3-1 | CASSQDRTGELFF
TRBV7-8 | CASSPYKNIQYF
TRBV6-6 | CASRNNPRGVPQHF
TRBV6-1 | CASSPVSGDYNEQFF
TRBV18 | CASSPGGALDEQYF
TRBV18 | CASSPPGANVLTF
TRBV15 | CATSRVSSGFLSYNEQFF
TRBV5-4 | CASSLASAGTEAFF
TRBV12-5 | CASGLVISVTADFRGPYNSPLHF
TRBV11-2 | CASSSSRWLYNEQFF
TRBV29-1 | CSVDPAGAGGVGEQYF
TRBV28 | CASNPPGDGTEAFF
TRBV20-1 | CSARSYGGPGTGELFF
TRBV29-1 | CSVGDTGELFF
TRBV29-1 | CSVHGVYNEQFF
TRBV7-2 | CASSSQGGEGETQYF
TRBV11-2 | CASIQGGQYNEQFF
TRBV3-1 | CASSQETGGLLNTGELFF
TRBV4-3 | CASSQEDRVSGQPQHF
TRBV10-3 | CAIGSSGRAGPGELFF
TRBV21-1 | CASSKLAGPYEQYF
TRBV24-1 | CATSDLKDNEQFF
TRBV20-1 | CSATPSYNTEAFF
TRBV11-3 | CASSAAGDLYNEQFF
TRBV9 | CASSAERGGNTDTQYF
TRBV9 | CASSVGGSGANVLTF
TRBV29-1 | CSVDPGQGLYGYTF
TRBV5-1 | CASSLEGRYEQYF
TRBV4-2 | CASSSEQKNTEAFF
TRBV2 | CASSRDRDAEKLFF
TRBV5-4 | CASSLSVYVQNTAYEQYF
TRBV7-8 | CASSLSRFYNEQFF
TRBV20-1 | CSARARQGSSYNEQFF
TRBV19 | CASSPRGRYPYNEQFF
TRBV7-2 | CASSPWGAPLEAFF
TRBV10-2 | CASSDLAGAYNEQFF